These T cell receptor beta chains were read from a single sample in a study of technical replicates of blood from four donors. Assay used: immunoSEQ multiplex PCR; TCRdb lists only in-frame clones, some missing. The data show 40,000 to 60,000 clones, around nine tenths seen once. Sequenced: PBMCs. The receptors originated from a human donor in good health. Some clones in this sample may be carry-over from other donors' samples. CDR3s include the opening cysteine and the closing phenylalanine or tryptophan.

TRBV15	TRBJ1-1	CATSGLGQGQIEAFF
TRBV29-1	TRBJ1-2	CSVVFLGQGYTF
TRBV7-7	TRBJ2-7	CASSLTQGAGQYF
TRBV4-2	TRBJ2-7	CASSPRELAGGDYEQYF
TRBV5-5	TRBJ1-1	CASSVTGFTEAFF
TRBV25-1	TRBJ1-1	CASSRRGGAGTEAFF
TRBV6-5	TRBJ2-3	CASREADTQYF
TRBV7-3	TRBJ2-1	CASSSPGTTLINEQFF
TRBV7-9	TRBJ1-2	CASSRGGAGGNYGYTF
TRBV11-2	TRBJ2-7	CASSLVRTGGLAYEQYF
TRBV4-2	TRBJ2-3	CASSQQGIAADTQYF
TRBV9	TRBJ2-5	CASSVDTVRETQYF
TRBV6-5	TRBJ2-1	CASSYWTGSEQFF
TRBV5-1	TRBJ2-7	CASSTGTSGYEQYF
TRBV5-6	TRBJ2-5	CASSTTTTSGRAGETQYF
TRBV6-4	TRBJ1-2	CASSDRGYNYGYTF
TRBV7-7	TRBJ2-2	CASSSSQNTGELFF